The rows below give T cell receptor beta chains drawn from one sample of a study of cytomegalovirus exposure and HLA in healthy donors. The repertoire was sequenced with immunoSEQ multiplex PCR; TCRdb's copy has only in-frame clones and lacks some. The repertoire holds 85,000 to 100,000 clones, with around four fifths as singletons. Sample: PBMCs. These receptors originate from a woman aged 18 to 35 in good health and CMV-seropositive. Each CDR3 is given with its conserved first and last residue. D genes are given only for firm matches. Clone size is given for some rows only: seen once, a few or many times, or a class if the clone is expanded.

v_gene	abundance	d_gene	j_gene	CDR3nt	CDR3aa
TRBV5-1	.	TRBD2	TRBJ2-7	TGCGCCAGCAGCTCGCCAGCGGGAGAGTCCTACGAGCAGTACTTC	CASSSPAGESYEQYF
TRBV10-3	.	TRBD1	TRBJ1-1	TGTGCCACCTCCGGGACAGCGAACACTGAAGCTTTCTTT	CATSGTANTEAFF
TRBV9	.	.	TRBJ2-2	TGTGCCAGCAGCGTAGTATCAGGGGTCGGGGAGCTGTTTTTT	CASSVVSGVGELFF
TRBV9	.	TRBD2	TRBJ2-7	TGTGCCAGCAGCGTAGGTCCTAGCGGGATATACGAGCAGTACTTC	CASSVGPSGIYEQYF
TRBV20-1	.	.	TRBJ1-2	TGCAGTGCTACAGTTATCTATGGCTACACCTTC	CSATVIYGYTF
TRBV28	.	.	TRBJ2-1	TGTGCCAGCAGTTCACCTAGGGGAGGAGTCGATGAGCAGTTCTTC	CASSSPRGGVDEQFF
TRBV6-5	few	TRBD1	TRBJ1-1	TGTGCCAGCAGCTCCGGCCCGACAGGGAAGTCTGAAGCTTTCTTT	CASSSGPTGKSEAFF
TRBV28	.	.	TRBJ1-2	TGTGCCAGCAGCACTACAGGGAACTATGGCTACACCTTC	CASSTTGNYGYTF
TRBV6-4	.	TRBD2	TRBJ2-3	TGTGCCAGCAGTGAGAGGGCTAGCGGGGATGGTACAGATACGCAGTATTTT	CASSERASGDGTDTQYF
TRBV14	.	TRBD2	TRBJ2-7	TGTGCCAGCAGCCTATCCCGGGAGGGCACCTACGAGCAGTACTTC	CASSLSREGTYEQYF
TRBV28	.	TRBD1	TRBJ2-5	TGTGCCAGCGGGCCAGGGGGTAGGGAGACCCAGTACTTC	CASGPGGRETQYF
TRBV7-2	.	.	TRBJ2-7	TGTGCCAGCAGCTTAGGGTTCTCCCCAACGGTCTACGAGCAGTACTTC	CASSLGFSPTVYEQYF
TRBV7-2	.	.	TRBJ2-4	TGTGCCAGCAGCCGTAACCGGCCAGGGAACGAAGACATTCAGTACTTC	CASSRNRPGNEDIQYF
TRBV6-1	.	TRBD2	TRBJ2-7	TGTGCCAGCAGTAGACTAGCGGAGCCCTACGAGCAGTACTTC	CASSRLAEPYEQYF
TRBV9	once	TRBD2	TRBJ2-3	TGTGCCAGCAGCGCCTCACTAGCGGGGGAGACAGATACGCAGTATTTT	CASSASLAGETDTQYF
TRBV4-2	.	TRBD1	TRBJ1-6	TGTGCCAGCAGCCAAGCCCACCGGACAGGGGCGGATAATTCACCCCTCCACTTT	CASSQAHRTGADNSPLHF
TRBV5-1	.	TRBD1	TRBJ1-2	TGCGCCAGCAGCTCAGACAGGGGCGCCTATGGCTACACCTTC	CASSSDRGAYGYTF
TRBV7-2	.	TRBD2	TRBJ2-7	TGTGCCAGCAGCCAGGATGGCCTAGCGGGACGCGAGCAGTACTTC	CASSQDGLAGREQYF
TRBV9	few	.	TRBJ1-1	TGTGCCAGCAGCGTAGGGTCGGTAGTTATGAACACTGAAGCTTTCTTT	CASSVGSVVMNTEAFF
TRBV7-9	.	.	TRBJ2-2	TGTGCCAGCAGCTACAGACAGGTTCTCGGCACCGGGGAGCTGTTTTTT	CASSYRQVLGTGELFF
TRBV9	.	TRBD1	TRBJ1-1	TGTGCCAGCAGCGCAGGGGGCGCGGGGATTGAAGCTTTCTTT	CASSAGGAGIEAFF
TRBV19	.	.	TRBJ2-3	TGTGCCAGTAGTATGAGGTCAGTCACAGATACGCAGTATTTT	CASSMRSVTDTQYF
TRBV19	.	.	TRBJ1-4	TGTGCCAGTAGTATTTTCCTGGGCCTCCAACGTCCTAATGAAAAACTGTTTTTT	CASSIFLGLQRPNEKLFF
TRBV4-1	.	TRBD1	TRBJ1-2	TGCGCCAGCAGCCCGACAGGGGCAGCAAAAGAATCCTATGGCTACACCTTC	CASSPTGAAKESYGYTF
TRBV5-1	.	TRBD2	TRBJ2-7	TGCGCCAGCAGCTTGGATCCTAGCGGGTACGAGCAGTACTTC	CASSLDPSGYEQYF
TRBV2	.	.	TRBJ2-6	TGTGCCAGCAGTGAAGGGGGCAGGGGATCTGGGGCCAACGTCCTGACTTTC	CASSEGGRGSGANVLTF
TRBV2	.	.	TRBJ2-5	TGTGCCAGCTCCCCCGGGGGGACAAGACAAGAGACCCAGTACTTC	CASSPGGTRQETQYF
TRBV27	.	.	TRBJ2-7	TGTGCCAGCAGTTCCCAGGGGGACTTCTCTTGGCCCTACGAGCAGTACTTC	CASSSQGDFSWPYEQYF
TRBV9	.	.	TRBJ1-2	TGTGCCAGCAGCCAGCTCGGGGGAAGCTATGGCTACACCTTC	CASSQLGGSYGYTF
TRBV27	.	TRBD2	TRBJ2-3	TGTGCCAGCAGTTTTGGGGGGGACCTGAATACGCAGTATTTT	CASSFGGDLNTQYF
TRBV2	.	.	TRBJ2-1	TGTGCCAGCACCCCCCCCCGTCTCCCCTACGATGAGCAGTTCTTC	CASTPPRLPYDEQFF
TRBV4-1	few	.	TRBJ1-2	TGCGCCAGCAGCCCTCATACAGGGCTCGACTACACCTTC	CASSPHTGLDYTF
TRBV18	once	.	TRBJ1-2	TGTGCCAGCTCACCAAAGATCGCGGATGGCTACACCTTC	CASSPKIADGYTF
TRBV4-1	.	TRBD2	TRBJ2-5	TGCGCCAGCAGCCAAGTTCTCCCCACTAGCGGGAGTCTTGGGACCCAGTACTTC	CASSQVLPTSGSLGTQYF
TRBV5-8	.	TRBD2	TRBJ2-2	TGTGCCAGCAGTAGAGCGGGGGTCGGGGAGCTGTTTTTT	CASSRAGVGELFF
TRBV6-4	.	TRBD2	TRBJ2-7	TGTGCCAGCCTGACCTCACTAGCGGGAGGGCCGGGAGAGCAGTACTTC	CASLTSLAGGPGEQYF
TRBV25-1	.	.	TRBJ2-2	TGTGCCATCAGTGAACTTAGAGCGGACGCGGGGCGGGCCGGGGAGCTGTTTTTT	CAISELRADAGRAGELFF
TRBV10-3	.	TRBD1	TRBJ1-2	TGTGCCATCAGCAGCCCCGGGGGACAGGGGAACTATGGCTACACCTTC	CAISSPGGQGNYGYTF
TRBV27	.	.	TRBJ2-7	TGTGCCAGCAGTTTATCGAGGGGGAGTGTCTCCTACGAGCAGTACTTC	CASSLSRGSVSYEQYF
TRBV7-3	.	.	TRBJ2-6	TGTGCCAGCAGCTTACATTCTGGGGCCAACGTCCTGACTTTC	CASSLHSGANVLTF
TRBV5-4	.	.	TRBJ1-3	TGTGCCAGCAGCTACAGGGCTGGAAACACCATATATTTT	CASSYRAGNTIYF
TRBV19	.	.	TRBJ2-1	TGTGCCAGTCCTGGCAAGTGCGGGGGCCGACATCTACCCTTCTACAATGAGCAGTTCTTC	CASPGKCGGRHLPFYNEQFF
TRBV28	.	.	TRBJ2-5	TGTGCCAGCAGGAAGGAGCCACTCCAAGAGACCCAGTACTTC	CASRKEPLQETQYF
TRBV5-6	.	TRBD1	TRBJ2-2	TGTGCCAGCAGCACATGGACAGGGATCCCCTCCTACGCCGGGGAGCTGTTTTTT	CASSTWTGIPSYAGELFF
TRBV9	.	TRBD1	TRBJ1-1	TGTGCCAGCAGCAACCGACAGGGGTGGGCTTTCTTT	CASSNRQGWAFF
TRBV4-1	once	.	TRBJ2-7	TGCGCCAGCAGATTCAGAGGGTCAAGCGCCTACGAGCAGTACTTC	CASRFRGSSAYEQYF
TRBV5-8	.	.	TRBJ1-5	TGTGCCAGCAGCTTGGTTGTCTGGACAGATAGCAATCAGCCCCAGCATTTT	CASSLVVWTDSNQPQHF
TRBV7-9	.	TRBD1	TRBJ2-5	TGTGCCAACTCAAGAGGACAGGGGGTCCAAGGGGAGACCCAGTACTTC	CANSRGQGVQGETQYF
TRBV28	.	TRBD2	TRBJ2-1	TGTGCCAGCAGTCATAGCGGGCTCGGCCCCAATGAGCAGTTCTTC	CASSHSGLGPNEQFF
TRBV4-1	once	.	TRBJ2-1	TGCGCCAGCAGCCAAGCGGTTCTGGGGGGAAGCTCCTACAATGAGCAGTTCTTC	CASSQAVLGGSSYNEQFF
TRBV5-1	.	TRBD1	TRBJ1-5	TGCGCCAGCAGCTCCTCCGGGACAGGGCAAAACGCTGGCCGTAGCAATCAGCCCCAGCATTTT	CASSSSGTGQNAGRSNQPQHF
TRBV6-1	.	TRBD2	TRBJ2-1	TGTGCCAGCAGATTACTAGCGGCTTCCTACAATGAGCAGTTCTTC	CASRLLAASYNEQFF
TRBV6-1	.	.	TRBJ1-2	TGTGCCAGCAGTGCCGGACACCAACCGAGCTTTTATGGCTACACCTTC	CASSAGHQPSFYGYTF